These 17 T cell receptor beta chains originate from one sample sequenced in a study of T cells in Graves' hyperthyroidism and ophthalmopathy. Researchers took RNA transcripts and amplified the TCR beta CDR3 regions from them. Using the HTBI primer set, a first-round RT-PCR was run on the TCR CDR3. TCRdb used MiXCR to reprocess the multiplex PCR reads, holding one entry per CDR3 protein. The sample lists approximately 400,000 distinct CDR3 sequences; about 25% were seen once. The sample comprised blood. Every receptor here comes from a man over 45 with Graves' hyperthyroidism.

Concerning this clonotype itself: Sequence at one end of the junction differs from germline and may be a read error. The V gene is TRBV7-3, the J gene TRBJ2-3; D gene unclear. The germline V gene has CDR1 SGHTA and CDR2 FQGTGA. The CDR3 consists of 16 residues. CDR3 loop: CASSITVVPNRATQYF. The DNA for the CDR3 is TGTGCCAGCAGCATAACCGTCGTCCCGAACCGAGCTACGCAGTATTTT.

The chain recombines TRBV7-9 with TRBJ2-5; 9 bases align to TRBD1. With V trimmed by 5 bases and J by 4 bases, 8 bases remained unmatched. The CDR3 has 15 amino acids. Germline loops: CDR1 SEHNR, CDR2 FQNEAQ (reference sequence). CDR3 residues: CASSPGQGTVETQYF. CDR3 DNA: TGTGCCAGCAGCCCGGGACAGGGTACCGTAGAGACCCAGTACTTC. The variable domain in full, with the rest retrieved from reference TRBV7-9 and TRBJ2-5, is DTGVSQNPRHKITKRGQNVTFRCDPISEHNRLYWYRQTLGQGPEFLTYFQNEAQLEKSRLLSDRFSAERPKGSFSTLEIQRTEQGDSAMYLCASSPGQGTVETQYFGPGTRLLVL.

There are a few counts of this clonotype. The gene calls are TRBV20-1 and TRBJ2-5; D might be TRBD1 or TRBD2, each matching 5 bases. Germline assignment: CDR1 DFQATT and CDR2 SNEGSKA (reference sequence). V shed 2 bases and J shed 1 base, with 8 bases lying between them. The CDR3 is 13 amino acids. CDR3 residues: CSARWDLQETQYF. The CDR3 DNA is TGCAGTGCTAGATGGGACCTCCAAGAGACCCAGTACTTC.

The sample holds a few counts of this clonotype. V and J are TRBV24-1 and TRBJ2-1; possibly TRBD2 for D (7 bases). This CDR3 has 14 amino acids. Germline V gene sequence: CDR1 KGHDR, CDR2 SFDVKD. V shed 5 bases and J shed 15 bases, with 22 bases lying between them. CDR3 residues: CATSGPLLGGGAFF. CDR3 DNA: TGTGCCACCAGTGGACCCCTTCTGGGGGGGGGGGCGTTCTTC.

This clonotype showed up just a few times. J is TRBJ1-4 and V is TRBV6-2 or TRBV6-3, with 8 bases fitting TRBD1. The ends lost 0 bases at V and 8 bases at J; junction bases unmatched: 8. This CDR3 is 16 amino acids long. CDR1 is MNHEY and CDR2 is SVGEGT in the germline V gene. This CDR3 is CASSYSATGVGEKLFF. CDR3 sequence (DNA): TGTGCCAGCAGTTACTCCGCGACAGGGGTTGGAGAAAAACTGTTTTTT.

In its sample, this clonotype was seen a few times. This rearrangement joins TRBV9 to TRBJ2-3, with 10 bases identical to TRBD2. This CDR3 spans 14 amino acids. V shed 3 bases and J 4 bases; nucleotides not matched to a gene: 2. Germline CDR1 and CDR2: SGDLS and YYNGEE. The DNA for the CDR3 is TGTGCCAGCAGCGAGCGGGAGGGTCCAGATACGCAGTATTTT. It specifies CASSEREGPDTQYF.

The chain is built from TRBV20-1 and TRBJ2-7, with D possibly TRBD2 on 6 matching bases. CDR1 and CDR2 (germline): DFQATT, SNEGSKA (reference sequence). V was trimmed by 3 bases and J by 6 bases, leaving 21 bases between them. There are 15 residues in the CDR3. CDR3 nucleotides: TGCAGTGCTAGCTATATGTACCGGGGGTGCTGCGAGCAGTACTTC. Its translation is CSASYMYRGCCEQYF.

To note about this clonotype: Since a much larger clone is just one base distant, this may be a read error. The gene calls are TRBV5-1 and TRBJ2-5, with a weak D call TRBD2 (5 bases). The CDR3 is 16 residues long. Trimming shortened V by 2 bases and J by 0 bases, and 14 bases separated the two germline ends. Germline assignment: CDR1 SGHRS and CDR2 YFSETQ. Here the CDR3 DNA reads TGCGCCAGCAGCTTCGGGGAATACAACCACCAAGAGACCCAGTACTTC. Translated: CASSFGEYNHQETQYF.

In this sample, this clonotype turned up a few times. CDR3 nucleotide sequence: TGCGCCAGCAGAAAGACAGGGGAGGCAGAAGCTTTCTTT. The encoded protein is CASRKTGEAEAFF. The chain links TRBV4-1 to TRBJ1-1; 8 positions match TRBD1. V lost 6 bases, J lost 8 bases, and 8 bases stayed unmatched. The germline CDR1 and CDR2 sequences are MGHRA and YSYEKL. This CDR3 is built from 13 residues.

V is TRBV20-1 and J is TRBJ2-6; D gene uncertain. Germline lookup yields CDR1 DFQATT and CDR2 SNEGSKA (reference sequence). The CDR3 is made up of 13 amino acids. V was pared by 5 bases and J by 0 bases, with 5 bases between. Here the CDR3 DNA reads TGCAGTGCTCACAGCTCTGGGGCCAACGTCCTGACTTTC. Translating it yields CSAHSSGANVLTF.

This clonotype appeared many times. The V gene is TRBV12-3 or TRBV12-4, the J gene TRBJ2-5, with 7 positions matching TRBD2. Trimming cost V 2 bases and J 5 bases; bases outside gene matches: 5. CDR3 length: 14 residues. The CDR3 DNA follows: TGTGCCAGCAGTTTACGGCGGGAGAGGGAGACCCAGTACTTC. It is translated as CASSLRRERETQYF.

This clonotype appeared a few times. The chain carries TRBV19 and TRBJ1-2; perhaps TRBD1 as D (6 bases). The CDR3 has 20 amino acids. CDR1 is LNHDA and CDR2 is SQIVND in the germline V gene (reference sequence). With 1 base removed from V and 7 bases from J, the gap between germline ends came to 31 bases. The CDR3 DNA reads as TGTGCCAGTAGTATAGTTAGGAGGGACAAGGACGTTCGGCCCAGACGTGGCTACACCTTC. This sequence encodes CASSIVRRDKDVRPRRGYTF.

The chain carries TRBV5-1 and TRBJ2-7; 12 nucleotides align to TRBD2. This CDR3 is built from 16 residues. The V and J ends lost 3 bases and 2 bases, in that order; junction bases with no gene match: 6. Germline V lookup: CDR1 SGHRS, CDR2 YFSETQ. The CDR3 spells CASSSRRTSGTYEQYF. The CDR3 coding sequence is TGCGCCAGCAGCTCCCGAAGGACTAGCGGGACCTACGAGCAGTACTTC.

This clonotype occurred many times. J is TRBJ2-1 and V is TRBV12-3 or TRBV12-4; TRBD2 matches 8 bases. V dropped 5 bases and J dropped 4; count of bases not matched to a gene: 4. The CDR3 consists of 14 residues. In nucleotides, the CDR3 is TGTGCCAGCAGTCTCACTAGCGGTTACAATGAGCAGTTCTTC. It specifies CASSLTSGYNEQFF.

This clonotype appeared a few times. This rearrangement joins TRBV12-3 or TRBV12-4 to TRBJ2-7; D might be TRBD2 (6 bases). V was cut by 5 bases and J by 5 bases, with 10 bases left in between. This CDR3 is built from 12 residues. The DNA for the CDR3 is TGTGCCAGCAGTCCGGGAGCCAACGAGCAGTACTTC. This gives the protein CASSPGANEQYF.

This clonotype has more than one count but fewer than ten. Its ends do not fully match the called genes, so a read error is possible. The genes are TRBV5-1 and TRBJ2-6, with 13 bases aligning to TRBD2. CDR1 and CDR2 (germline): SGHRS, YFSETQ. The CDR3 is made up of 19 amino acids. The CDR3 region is CASSWGLAGRESGANALTF. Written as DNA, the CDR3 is TGCGCCAGCAGCTGGGGACTAGCGGGAAGGGAGTCTGGGGCCAACGCCCTGACTTTC. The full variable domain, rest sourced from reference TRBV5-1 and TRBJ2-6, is KAGVTQTPRYLIKTRGQQVTLSCSPISGHRSVSWYQQTPGQGLQFLFEYFSETQRNKGNFPGRFSGRQFSNSRSEMNVSTLELGDSALYLCASSWGLAGRESGANALTFGAGSRLTVL.

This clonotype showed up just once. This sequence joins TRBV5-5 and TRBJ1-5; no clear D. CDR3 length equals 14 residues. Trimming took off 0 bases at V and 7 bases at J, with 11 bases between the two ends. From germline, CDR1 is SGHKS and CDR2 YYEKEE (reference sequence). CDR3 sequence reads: CASSLDQVGQPQHF. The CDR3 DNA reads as TGTGCCAGCAGCTTGGACCAGGTAGGCCAGCCCCAGCATTTT. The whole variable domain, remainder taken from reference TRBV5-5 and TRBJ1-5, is DAGVTQSPTHLIKTRGQQVTLRCSPISGHKSVSWYQQVLGQGPQFIFQYYEKEERGRGNFPDRFSARQFPNYSSELNVNALLLGDSALYLCASSLDQVGQPQHFGDGTRLSIL.